This entry features one T cell receptor (beta chain) sequence. Its antigen is still unknown. This entry comes from a study of identifying expanded T cells in peripheral blood. Study findings and constraints: About 1.2 clones differed between technical replicates, versus approximately 17 and 20 over time.

Trimming took 3 bases from V and 12 from J, leaving 11 bases between them. This CDR3 has 12 residues. Germline CDR1 is SEHNR and CDR2 is FQNEAQ (reference sequence). Produced via immunoSEQ multiplex PCR; TCRdb's table is partial and in-frame only. The sample lists 100,000 to 150,000 clones, approximately 88% seen once, with roughly 3.3% in the top ten. This sequence joins TRBV7-9 and TRBJ1-4, with D maybe TRBD1 (5 bases). The sequencing input was blood. The TCR originated in a person aged 18 to 70 in good health. The CDR3 coding sequence is TGTGCCAGCAGCTTGACAGCCTTTGAACTGTTTTTT. Its protein product is CASSLTAFELFF.